This passage covers 12 T cell receptor beta chains from one sample sequenced in a study of cytomegalovirus exposure and HLA in healthy donors. Researchers ran the PCR with 60 Vbeta and 13 Jbeta primers. Assay: immunoSEQ multiplex PCR; the TCRdb copy retains only in-frame clones and omits some. The sample comprises about 90,000 clones, roughly two thirds of which are singletons, and around 15% rests with the top ten. Source material: PBMCs. The receptors here all came from a woman between 45 and 60 years old in good health and CMV-seropositive.

The chain links TRBV9 to TRBJ2-7, with 7 bases matching TRBD2. The CDR3 is 15 residues long. Germline V gene data show CDR1 as SGDLS and CDR2 as YYNGEE. Trimming took 0 bases from V and 3 from J; bases not matched to a gene: 6. CDR3: CASSVGIGRDYEQYF. DNA for the CDR3: TGTGCCAGCAGCGTAGGTATAGGGAGGGACTACGAGCAGTACTTC.

The chain is built from TRBV19 and TRBJ1-1; weak D call: TRBD1 (6 bases). V gave up 8 bases and J gave up 9 bases, with 22 bases separating them. In germline, CDR1 is LNHDA, CDR2 SQIVND (reference sequence). This CDR3 is built from 14 residues. CDR3 sequence (DNA): TGTGCCAGTGTTCAGGGACACGGGGGGGAAAAAGCTTTCTTT. It is translated as CASVQGHGGEKAFF.

The CDR3 nucleotides are TGTGCCAGCACTTCCTACAGGGAACGCAATCAGCCCCAGCATTTT. Translated, it gives CASTSYRERNQPQHF. This chain uses TRBV6-1 with TRBJ1-5, with D maybe TRBD1 (6 bases). Per germline, CDR1 MNHNS and CDR2 SASEGT. Trimming left V 7 bases short and J 2 bases short, with 15 bases between. This CDR3 contains 15 residues.

The rearrangement links TRBV6-5 to TRBJ2-7; possible D gene TRBD1, 5 bases. V was pared by 8 bases and J by 7 bases, with 15 bases between. The germline V gene has CDR1 MNHEY and CDR2 SVGAGI. This CDR3 spans 12 amino acids. The CDR3 DNA is TGTGCCAGCCGCCAGGGTTTGAGGGAGCAGTACTTC. Its protein is CASRQGLREQYF.

Concerning this clone itself: An end of the junction differs from the germline gene, which may be a read error. The chain links TRBV7-2 to TRBJ2-3; weak D call: TRBD1 (6 bases). Germline CDR1 SGHTA, CDR2 FQGNSA. This CDR3 comprises 16 residues. This CDR3 reads CASSLEGRGGTDTQYF. CDR3 in DNA: TGTGCCAGCAGTTTAGAGGGCAGGGGAGGCACAGATACGCAGTATTTT. The whole variable domain, remainder taken from reference TRBV7-2 and TRBJ2-3, is GAGVSQSPSNKVTEKGKDVELRCDPISGHTALYWYRQSLGQGLEFLIYFQGNSAPDKSGLPSDRFSAERTGGSVSTLTIQRTQQEDSAVYLCASSLEGRGGTDTQYFGPGTRLTVL.

The chain has TRBV11-3 and TRBJ2-7; maybe TRBD2 (5 bases). The V gene's germline CDR1 is SGHNT and CDR2 YENEEA. Deletions cut 3 bases from V and 6 bases from J, with 12 bases between. The CDR3 is 13 residues long. The CDR3 region has the DNA TGTGCCAGCAGCTTCGACCCACGGGGCGAGCAGTACTTC. Translated: CASSFDPRGEQYF. The variable domain in full, completed from reference TRBV11-3 and TRBJ2-7, reads EAGVVQSPRYKIIEKKQPVAFWCNPISGHNTLYWYLQNLGQGPELLIRYENEEAVDDSQLPKDRFSAERLKGVDSTLKIQPAELGDSAVYLCASSFDPRGEQYFGPGTRLTVT.

The CDR3 sequence is CASSQTSGRETQYF. CDR3 sequence (DNA): TGTGCCAGCAGCCAGACTAGCGGCAGGGAGACCCAGTACTTC. The rearrangement uses TRBV5-4 and TRBJ2-5; 9 bases are shared with TRBD2. The V and J ends lost 4 bases and 5 bases, in that order; junction bases with no gene match: 6. Germline values: CDR1 SGHNT, CDR2 YYREEE (reference sequence). The CDR3 is 14 residues long. Full variable domain (rest looked up from reference TRBV5-4 and TRBJ2-5): ETGVTQSPTHLIKTRGQQVTLRCSSQSGHNTVSWYQQALGQGPQFIFQYYREEENGRGNFPPRFSGLQFPNYSSELNVNALELDDSALYLCASSQTSGRETQYFGPGTRLLVL.

The V call is TRBV30, the J call TRBJ1-1, with 10 bases that match TRBD1. Germline CDR1 reads GTSNPN; CDR2 reads SVGIG (reference sequence). After removal of 8 bases from V and 3 bases from J, the junction contained 6 bases not matched to a gene. This CDR3 comprises 13 residues. This CDR3 reads CAGRDRGHTEAFF. CDR3 bases: TGTGCCGGCCGGGACAGGGGACACACTGAAGCTTTCTTT.

The gene calls are TRBV19 and TRBJ1-2; perhaps TRBD1 as D (5 bases). The V end lost 6 bases, the J end lost 8 bases, and 19 bases lay between the germline ends. Germline CDR1 reads LNHDA; CDR2 reads SQIVND (reference sequence). CDR3 length: 14 amino acids. The chain's CDR3 is CASRSKGGGGGYTF. The CDR3 nucleotides read TGTGCCAGTAGGAGTAAGGGCGGGGGAGGCGGCTACACCTTC.

The chain carries TRBV2 and TRBJ2-5, with a weak D call TRBD2 (5 bases). This CDR3 has 16 residues. CDR1 and CDR2 (germline): SNHLY, FYNNEI. The ends were cut back, 2 bases at V and 5 bases at J, with 18 bases in the middle. The DNA for the CDR3 is TGTGCCAGCAGTGAAAATAGGGCGGGCATCGGGGAGACCCAGTACTTC. Amino acid sequence: CASSENRAGIGETQYF.

This chain connects TRBV7-3 to TRBJ2-2; D may be TRBD2 (5 bases). The CDR3 contains 17 residues. V was pared by 5 bases and J by 5 bases, with 21 bases between. Germline V gene sequence: CDR1 SGHTA, CDR2 FQGTGA. This CDR3 reads CASSPYLGRVGTGELFF. The CDR3, as DNA: TGTGCCAGCAGCCCTTATCTCGGGCGGGTGGGGACCGGGGAGCTGTTTTTT.

The chain is built from TRBV5-5 and TRBJ2-7; no firm D call. Germline V gene lookup returns CDR1 SGHKS and CDR2 YYEKEE (reference sequence). The CDR3 totals 11 residues. V dropped 4 bases and J dropped 6 bases, with 8 bases sitting between them. CDR3 sequence (DNA): TGTGCCAGCAGCCAAACGGGCGAGCAGTACTTC. It is translated as CASSQTGEQYF.